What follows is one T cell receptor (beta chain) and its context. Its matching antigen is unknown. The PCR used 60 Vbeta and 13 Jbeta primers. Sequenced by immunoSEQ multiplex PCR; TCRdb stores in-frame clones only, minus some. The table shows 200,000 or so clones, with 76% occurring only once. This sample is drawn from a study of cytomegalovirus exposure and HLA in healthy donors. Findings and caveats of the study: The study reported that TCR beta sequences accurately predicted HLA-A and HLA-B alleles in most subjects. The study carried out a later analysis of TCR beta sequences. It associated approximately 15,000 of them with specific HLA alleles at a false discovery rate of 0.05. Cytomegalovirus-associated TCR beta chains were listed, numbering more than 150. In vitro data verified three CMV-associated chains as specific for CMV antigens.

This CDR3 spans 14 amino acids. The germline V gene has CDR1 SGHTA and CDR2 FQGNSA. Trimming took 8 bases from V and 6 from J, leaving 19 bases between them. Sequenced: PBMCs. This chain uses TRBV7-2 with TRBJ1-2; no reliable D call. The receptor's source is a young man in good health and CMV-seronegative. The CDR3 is CASRLQKGLDGYTF. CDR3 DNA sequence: TGTGCCAGCCGACTACAGAAGGGATTAGATGGCTACACCTTC.